What follows describes a single TCR beta chain. Only a few counts were recorded for this clone. Its antigen remains undetermined. The input lacks base qualities; no much larger clone sits a single base away. Each donor gave one peripheral blood draw, averaging around 0.11 L, which was collected into heparinised tubes. A BD FACSAria II and a panel including CD45RO, CCR7, CD25, CD127, CD95 and CD27 were used to sort naive, central memory, regulatory and stem cell-like memory CD4+ T cells. Every sorted population had a purity above 98%. PBMCs were separated immediately by Lymphoprep density gradient centrifugation and were stained directly, without being cultured. So that batch effects would be minimized, each experiment stained and sorted samples in pairs, pairing one healthy donor with one patient. The entire isolated RNA was reverse transcribed using the High Capacity cDNA Reverse Transcription Kit, and thus expressed TCRB transcripts were sequenced. Naive, central memory and regulatory T cell samples underwent deep immunoSEQ sequencing, averaging approximately 3.5 million total reads per sample. Sorted cells were lysed in RLT buffer and RNA was extracted with DNase-treated RNeasy Micro or Mini kits, depending on cell number. Each cell subset was processed separately to prevent cross-contamination, with patient and healthy donor samples processed together. TCRB sequences were amplified from cDNA with the immunoSEQ multiplex PCR, producing 87-bp fragments spanning the CDR3 region. Sequencing of the amplicons was done on the Illumina HiSeq platform. The study's own analysis went as follows. Synthetic template baselines were used to correct PCR bias computationally, reads within Hamming distance 2 were collapsed, and singletons that could not be merged were discarded. Reads were aligned to IMGT to assign V, D and J genes, CDR3 length, and insertions or deletions at six rearrangement sites. Within each subset, clonotype counts were normalized to sorted cell number, after which true diversity and Gini coefficients were computed with the tcR R package. The overlap coefficient, calculated on TCRB nucleotide sequences, was used to quantify repertoire sharing. The table comes from immuneACCESS by way of TCRdb, which keeps in-frame sequences with V and J called. Part of the clones is missing from these tables; in studies checked, under half for an unresolved V gene and the rest for unknown reasons. V, J and clone size reflect that table, while D and trimming were determined from the DNA. The sample records more than 110,000 clones, 6% to 7.5% of which are singletons. The ten largest clonotypes hold roughly 1.5% of the sample.

The source of the sample is a study of beta chain features in type 1 diabetes (dated 2018 in TCRdb). With regard to the full study: Mean age, gender distribution, total cell number and subset yield were not different between patients and healthy donors. A total of around 100 million sorted cells were examined across all samples, and RNA yield correlated strongly with the number of cells per subset. The study compared the TCRB repertoires of sorted circulating CD4+ T cell subsets in recently diagnosed type 1 diabetes patients with those in matched healthy donors. Regulatory and stem cell-like memory subsets were isolated from only 8 patients and roughly 8 healthy donors, whereas naive and central memory subsets came from all 30 or so donors. Study-wide findings and limitations: PCR may preferentially amplify shorter templates, but because patient and control samples were amplified and corrected together, any resulting skew would affect both groups equally. Because cDNA was sequenced instead of genomic DNA, activated cells with high expression could be over-represented, although the groups did not differ in activation or CD3 levels. Only small numbers of individuals were included in the HLA sub-analyses, which left unresolved whether HLA type had any influence on TCRB rearrangement. Patients with type 1 diabetes made fewer insertions and deleted more nucleotides at VDJ recombination sites, implying thymic rearrangement abnormalities. Type 1 diabetes patients showed a moderate but significant shortening of TCRB CDR3 length in all four CD4+ subsets. Naive, central memory and regulatory TCRB repertoires appeared more similar among patients than among healthy donors.

Relative to germline, V is missing 0 bases and J is missing 0 bases, with 2 bases of the junction outside any gene match. CDR1 and CDR2, looked up from the germline V gene, are ENHRY and SYGVKD. The CDR3 holds 16 amino acids from the cysteine to the phenylalanine. Only the CDR3 DNA stays, 48 bases, in frame from base 1. This clonotype was sampled from a woman aged 25 to 39 in good health. The source material was central memory CD4+ T cells from blood. This chain is built from TRBV10-3 and TRBJ2-1; 7 middle bases align to TRBD1. For the CDR3, the sequence is CAISESGGRSYNEQFF. Here is the DNA: TGTGCCATCAGTGAGTCAGGGGGCCGCTCCTACAATGAGCAGTTCTTC.